This T cell receptor (beta chain) emerged from a study of blood T cell repertoires in COVID-19. The sample holds a few counts of this clone. Here immunoSEQ multiplex PCR was the method, and the copy in TCRdb shows in-frame clones only, minus some. The repertoire holds roughly 120,000 clones, with around 89% as singletons. V lost 2 bases to trimming and J lost 5 bases, with 10 bases between them. The V gene's germline CDR1 is ENHRY and CDR2 SYGVKD. The CDR3 consists of 14 residues. Sequences were obtained from peripheral blood. The receptor was isolated from a woman aged 45-60 years with acute or convalescent COVID-19. The V call is TRBV10-3, the J call TRBJ1-5; D might be TRBD1 (5 bases). The DNA of the CDR3 is TGTGCCATCAGTGAGGGGGGGAGGGATCAGCCCCAGCATTTT. It yields the protein CAISEGGRDQPQHF.